The present T cell receptor (beta chain) was sequenced within a study of T-cell reconstitution after alpha-beta-depleted transplantation in children. Study-level results: T-cell counts and diversity were attributed mostly to newly produced T cells one year after transplant. In patients about two months after transplant, alpha-beta T cells reportedly arose from several hundred expanded graft clones. The study traced high day-60 TCRbeta diversity in some patients to surviving recipient T cells and thymic progenitors.

A remark on this clonotype: Its antigen is not known.

Using unique molecular identifiers, the investigators prepared the TCRbeta library. One entry per CDR3 protein results from TCRdb running MiXCR on the PCR reads. The table includes 200,000 to 250,000 distinct CDR3 sequences, about 25% detected once. Trimming took 11 bases from V and 2 from J, leaving 13 bases between them. CDR1 ENHRY and CDR2 SYGVKD come from the germline V gene. CDR3 size: 12 residues. Sequencing used PBMCs, obtained before TCRalphabeta/CD19-depleted stem cell transplant. The sequence was collected from a girl aged 2 to 10 with Fanconi anemia, due to receive a stem cell transplant. The rearrangement links TRBV10-3 to TRBJ2-7; tentatively, D is TRBD1 (5 bases). CDR3 coding DNA: TGTGCCGCTGGGCAGGACACCTACGAGCAGTACTTC. This encodes CAAGQDTYEQYF.